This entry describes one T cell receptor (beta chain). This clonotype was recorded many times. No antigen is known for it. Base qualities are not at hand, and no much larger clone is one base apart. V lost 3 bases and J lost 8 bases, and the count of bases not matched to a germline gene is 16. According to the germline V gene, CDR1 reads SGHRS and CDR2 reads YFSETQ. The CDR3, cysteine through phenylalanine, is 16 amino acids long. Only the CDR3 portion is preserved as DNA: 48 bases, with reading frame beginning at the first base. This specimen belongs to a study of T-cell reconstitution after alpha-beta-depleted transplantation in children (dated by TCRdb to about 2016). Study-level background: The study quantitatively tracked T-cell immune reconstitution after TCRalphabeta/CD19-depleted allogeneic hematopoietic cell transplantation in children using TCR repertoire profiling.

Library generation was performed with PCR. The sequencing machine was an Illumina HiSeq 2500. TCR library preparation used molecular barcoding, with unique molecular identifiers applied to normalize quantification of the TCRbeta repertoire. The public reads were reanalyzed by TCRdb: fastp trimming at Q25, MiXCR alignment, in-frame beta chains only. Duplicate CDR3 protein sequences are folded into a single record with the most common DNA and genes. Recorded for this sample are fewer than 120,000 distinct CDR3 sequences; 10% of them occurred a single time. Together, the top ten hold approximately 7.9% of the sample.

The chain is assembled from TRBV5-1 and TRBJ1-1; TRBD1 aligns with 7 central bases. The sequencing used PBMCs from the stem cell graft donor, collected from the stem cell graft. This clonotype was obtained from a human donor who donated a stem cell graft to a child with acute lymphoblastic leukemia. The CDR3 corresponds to CASSSRGGGFISEAFF. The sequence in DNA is TGCGCCAGCAGCTCCCGGGGAGGGGGCTTCATTTCGGAAGCTTTCTTT.